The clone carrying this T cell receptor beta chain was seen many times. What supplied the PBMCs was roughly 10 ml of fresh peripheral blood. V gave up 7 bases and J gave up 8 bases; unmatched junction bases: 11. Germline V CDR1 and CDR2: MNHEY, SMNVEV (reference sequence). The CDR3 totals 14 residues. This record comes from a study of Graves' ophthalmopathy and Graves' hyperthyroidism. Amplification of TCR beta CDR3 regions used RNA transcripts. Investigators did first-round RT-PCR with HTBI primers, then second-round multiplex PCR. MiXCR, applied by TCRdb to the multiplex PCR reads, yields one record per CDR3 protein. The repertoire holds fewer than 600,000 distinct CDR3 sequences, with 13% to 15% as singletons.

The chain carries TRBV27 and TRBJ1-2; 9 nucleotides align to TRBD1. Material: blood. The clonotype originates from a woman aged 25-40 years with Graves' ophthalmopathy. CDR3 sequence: CASNKQGALRGYTF. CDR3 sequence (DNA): TGTGCCAGCAATAAACAGGGGGCCTTGCGAGGCTACACCTTC.